This T cell receptor beta chain was documented in a study of cytomegalovirus exposure and HLA in healthy donors. General study results and limits: Presence/absence comparisons presumed near-even sequencing depth among donors.

These donors counted as nominally healthy when sampled, but unrecorded immune exposures were likely. Trimming at V came to 5 bases and at J to 8 bases, leaving 6 bases not matched to a gene. Germline CDR1 is MNHEY and CDR2 is SMNVEV (reference sequence). The CDR3 is 14 amino acids. A note on this clone: The antigen is not known.

It was with 60 Vbeta and 13 Jbeta primers that the PCR ran. Sequencing used immunoSEQ multiplex PCR; TCRdb keeps in-frame clones, though not all of them. The sample includes about 130,000 clones, around 83% of them seen just once. Sample: PBMCs. This chain connects TRBV27 to TRBJ2-2; 9 nucleotides agree with TRBD1. This receptor was identified in a man in his fifties in good health and CMV-seronegative. The chain's CDR3 is CASSIQGAAGELFF. Here the CDR3 DNA reads TGTGCCAGCAGTATACAGGGGGCAGCTGGGGAGCTGTTTTTT.